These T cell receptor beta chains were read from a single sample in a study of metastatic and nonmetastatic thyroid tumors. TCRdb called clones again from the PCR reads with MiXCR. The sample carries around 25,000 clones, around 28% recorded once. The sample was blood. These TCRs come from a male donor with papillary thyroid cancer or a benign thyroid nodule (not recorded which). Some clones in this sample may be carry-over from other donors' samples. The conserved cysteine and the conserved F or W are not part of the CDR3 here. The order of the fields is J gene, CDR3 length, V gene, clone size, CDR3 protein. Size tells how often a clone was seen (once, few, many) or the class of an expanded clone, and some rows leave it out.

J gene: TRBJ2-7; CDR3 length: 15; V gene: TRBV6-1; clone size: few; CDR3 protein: ASSETRGAGGTYEQY
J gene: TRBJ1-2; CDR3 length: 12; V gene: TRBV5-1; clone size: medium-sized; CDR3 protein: ASSPGQGNYGYT
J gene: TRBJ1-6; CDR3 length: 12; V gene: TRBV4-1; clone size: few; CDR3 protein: ASSLRQGASPLH
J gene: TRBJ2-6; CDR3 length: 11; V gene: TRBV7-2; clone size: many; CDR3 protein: ASTPRGANVLT
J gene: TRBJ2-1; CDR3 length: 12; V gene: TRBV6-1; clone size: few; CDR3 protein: ASLTGQIGNEQF
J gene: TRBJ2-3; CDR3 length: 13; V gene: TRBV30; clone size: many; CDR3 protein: AFTPQAGAPDTQY
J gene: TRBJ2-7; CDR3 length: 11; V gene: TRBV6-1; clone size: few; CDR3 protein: ATNGTSFYEQY
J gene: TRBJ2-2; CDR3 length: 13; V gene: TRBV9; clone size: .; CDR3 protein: ASSLGLAETGELF
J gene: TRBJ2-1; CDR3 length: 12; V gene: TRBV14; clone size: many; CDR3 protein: ASSQASFTSSVD
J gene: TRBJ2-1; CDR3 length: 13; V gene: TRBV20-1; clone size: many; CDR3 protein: RILPGTSVYNEQF
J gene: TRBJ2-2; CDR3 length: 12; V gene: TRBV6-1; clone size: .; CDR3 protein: ASIQGRYTGDLF
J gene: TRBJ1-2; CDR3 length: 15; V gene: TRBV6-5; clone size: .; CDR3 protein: ASSYSVGIVGGYGYT
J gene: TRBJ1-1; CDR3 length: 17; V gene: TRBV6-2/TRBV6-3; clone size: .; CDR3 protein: ASSYYPPATGGMNTEAF
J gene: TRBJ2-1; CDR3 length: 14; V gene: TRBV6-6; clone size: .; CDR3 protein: ASSDSTAGDYNEQF
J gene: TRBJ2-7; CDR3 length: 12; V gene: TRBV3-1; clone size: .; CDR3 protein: ASIQGTVRDEQY
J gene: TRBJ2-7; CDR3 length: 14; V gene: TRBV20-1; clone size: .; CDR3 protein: SATRRGGSGIYEQY
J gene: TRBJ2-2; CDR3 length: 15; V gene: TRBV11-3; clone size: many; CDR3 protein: ASSQRSGQGNTGELF
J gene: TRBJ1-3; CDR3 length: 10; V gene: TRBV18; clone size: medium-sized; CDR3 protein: ASSLQGNTIY
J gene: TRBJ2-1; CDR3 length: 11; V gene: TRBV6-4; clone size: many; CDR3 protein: ASSEKGEGEQF
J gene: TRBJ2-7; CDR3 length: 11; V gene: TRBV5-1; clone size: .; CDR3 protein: ASSRSGSYEQY
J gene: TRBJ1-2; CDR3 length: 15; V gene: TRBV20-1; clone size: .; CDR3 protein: SAKRFLDRVSDYGYT
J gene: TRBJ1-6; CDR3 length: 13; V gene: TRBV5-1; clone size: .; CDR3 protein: ASSFGTGNHSPLH
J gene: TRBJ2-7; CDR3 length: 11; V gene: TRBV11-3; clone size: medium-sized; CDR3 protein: ASSGLRGYEQY
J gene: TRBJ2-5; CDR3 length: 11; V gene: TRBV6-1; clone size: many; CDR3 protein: ASSIRQSETQY
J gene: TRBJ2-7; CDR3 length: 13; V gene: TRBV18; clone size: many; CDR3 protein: ASSPGTSGPYEQY